Reported below is one TCR beta chain. Its target is not known. This may arise from a read error, as a much more abundant clone is one base away. The record originates from a study of regulatory T cells in long-lasting Graves disease. In the study overall: A definition of persistent Graves' disease required over 5 years of antithyroid drugs plus positive TSH receptor antibodies.

Study-wide results and caveats: Few sampled subjects may have lowered accuracy. Preferential use of TRBV28, TRBJ1-2 and TRBJ2-5 was seen in persistent disease.

Indicated time point: persistent/refractory GD, antithyroid drugs over 5 years with positive TRAb. The TCR library used RNA extracted from PBMCs. Patients hailed from an endocrinology department in Xi'an, China. This CDR3 is built from 14 residues. CDR1 is MDHEN, CDR2 SYDVKM, per germline. J was trimmed by 9 bases and V by 3 bases; bases with no gene match: 5. The authors built TCR beta libraries using iRepertoire HTBI primers and Arm-PCR of CDR3 regions. From the multiplex PCR reads, TCRdb called clonotypes with MiXCR, one entry per CDR3 protein. The sample consists of 400,000 to 450,000 distinct CDR3 sequences, 23% of them appearing once.

The origin of this receptor is a female donor with Graves disease. The chain links TRBV28 to TRBJ1-2, with TRBD1 matching over 12 bases. The input for sequencing was peripheral blood mononuclear cells (PBMCs), taken when the disease was refractory, from a patient treated with antithyroid drugs. CDR3 coding DNA: TGTGCCAGCAGTTTGGGGACAGGGGGCGGTAGCTACACCTTC. Translation: CASSLGTGGGSYTF.